This T cell receptor beta chain emerged from a study of CD8 T cells in Susac syndrome. The RNA input was about 0.45 to 1 ug, and it was reverse transcribed with random hexamers. TCRdb processed the immunoSEQ multiplex PCR reads anew with MiXCR; each CDR3 protein has one entry. The repertoire holds 250,000 to 300,000 distinct CDR3 sequences, over 75% seen once, with more than 0.15% in the top ten. Germline assignment: CDR1 DFQATT and CDR2 SNEGSKA (reference sequence). The V end lost 0 bases, the J end lost 4 bases, and 13 bases lay between the germline ends. The CDR3 has 15 residues. The chain recombines TRBV20-1 with TRBJ1-5, with no clear D. The TCR sequence derives from a human donor with multiple sclerosis. Sequencing was performed on CD8+ T cells from PBMCs. This CDR3 is CSARDPGRENQPQHF. As DNA, the CDR3 is TGCAGTGCTAGAGATCCCGGCCGGGAGAATCAGCCCCAGCATTTT.